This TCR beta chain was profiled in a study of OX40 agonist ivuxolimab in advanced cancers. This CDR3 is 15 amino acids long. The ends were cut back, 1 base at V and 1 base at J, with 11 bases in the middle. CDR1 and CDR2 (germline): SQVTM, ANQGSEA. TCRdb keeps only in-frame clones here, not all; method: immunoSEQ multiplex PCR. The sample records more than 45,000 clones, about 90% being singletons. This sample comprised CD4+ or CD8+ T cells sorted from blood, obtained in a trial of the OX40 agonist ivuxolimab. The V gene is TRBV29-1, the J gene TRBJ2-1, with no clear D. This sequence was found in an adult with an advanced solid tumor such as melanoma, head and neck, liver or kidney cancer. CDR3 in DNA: TGCAGCGTTGAAGGTACGGCAAGTTCCTACAATGAGCAGTTCTTC. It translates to CSVEGTASSYNEQFF.